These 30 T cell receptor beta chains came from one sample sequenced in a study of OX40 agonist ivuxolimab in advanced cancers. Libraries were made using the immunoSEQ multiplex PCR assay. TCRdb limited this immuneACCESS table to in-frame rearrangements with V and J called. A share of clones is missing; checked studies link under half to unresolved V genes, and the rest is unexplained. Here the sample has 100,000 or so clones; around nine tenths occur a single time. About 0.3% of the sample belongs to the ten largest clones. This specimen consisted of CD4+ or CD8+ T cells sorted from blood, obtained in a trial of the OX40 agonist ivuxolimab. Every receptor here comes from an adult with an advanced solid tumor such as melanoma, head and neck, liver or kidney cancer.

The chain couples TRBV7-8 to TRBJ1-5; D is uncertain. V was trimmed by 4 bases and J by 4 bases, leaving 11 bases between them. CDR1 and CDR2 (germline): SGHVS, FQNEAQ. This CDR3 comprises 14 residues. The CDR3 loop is CASSYEGPNQPQHF. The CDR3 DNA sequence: TGTGCCAGCAGCTACGAAGGGCCGAATCAGCCCCAGCATTTT.

The DNA for the CDR3 is TGTGCCAGCAGCAATACCGGGACAGGGGGGCAAGAGACCCAGTACTTC. As protein: CASSNTGTGGQETQYF. The chain joins TRBV7-8 to TRBJ2-5, with 11 bases that match TRBD1. This CDR3 contains 16 residues. In germline, CDR1 is SGHVS, CDR2 FQNEAQ. Losses at the gene ends were 5 bases for V and 2 bases for J; bases not matched to a gene: 7.

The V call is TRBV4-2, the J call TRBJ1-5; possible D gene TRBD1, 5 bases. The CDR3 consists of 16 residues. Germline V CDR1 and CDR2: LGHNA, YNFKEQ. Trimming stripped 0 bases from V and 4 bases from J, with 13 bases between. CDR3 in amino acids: CASSQDLQGWNQPQHF. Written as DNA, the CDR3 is TGTGCCAGCAGCCAAGATCTGCAGGGTTGGAATCAGCCCCAGCATTTT.

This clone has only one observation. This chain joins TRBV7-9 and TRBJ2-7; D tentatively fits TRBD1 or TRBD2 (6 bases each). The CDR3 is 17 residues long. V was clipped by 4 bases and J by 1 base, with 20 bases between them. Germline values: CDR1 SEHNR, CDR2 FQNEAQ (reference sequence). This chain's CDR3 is CASSSPPRGGISYEQYF. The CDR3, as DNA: TGTGCCAGCAGCTCCCCTCCGAGAGGGGGGATTTCCTACGAGCAGTACTTC.

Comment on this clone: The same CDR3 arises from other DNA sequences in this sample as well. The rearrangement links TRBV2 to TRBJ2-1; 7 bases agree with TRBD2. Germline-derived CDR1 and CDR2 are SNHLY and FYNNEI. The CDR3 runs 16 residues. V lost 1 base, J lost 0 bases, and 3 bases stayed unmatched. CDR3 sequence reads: CASSEGRGGSYNEQFF. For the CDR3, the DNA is TGTGCCAGCAGTGAAGGTCGCGGGGGCTCCTACAATGAGCAGTTCTTC.

CDR3 sequence reads: CASSVEGETQYF. As DNA, the CDR3 is TGTGCCAGCAGCGTAGAGGGGGAGACCCAGTACTTC. The V gene is TRBV9, the J gene TRBJ2-5, with TRBD1 as a possible D gene (5 bases). The CDR3 covers 12 residues. The germline V gene has CDR1 SGDLS and CDR2 YYNGEE. V dropped 0 bases and J dropped 5 bases, with 5 bases sitting between them.

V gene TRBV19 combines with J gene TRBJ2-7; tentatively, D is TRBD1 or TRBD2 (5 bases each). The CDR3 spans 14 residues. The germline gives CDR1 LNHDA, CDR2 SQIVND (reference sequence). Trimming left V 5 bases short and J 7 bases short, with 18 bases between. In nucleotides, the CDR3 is TGTGCCAGTAGTGAAGCCCGGGGCCCCAGGGAGCAGTACTTC. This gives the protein CASSEARGPREQYF.

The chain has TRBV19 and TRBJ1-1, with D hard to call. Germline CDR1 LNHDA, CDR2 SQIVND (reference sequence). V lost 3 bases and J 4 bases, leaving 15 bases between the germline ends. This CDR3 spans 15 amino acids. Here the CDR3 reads CASSIGPPGGTEAFF. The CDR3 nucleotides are TGTGCCAGTAGTATTGGGCCTCCGGGTGGCACTGAAGCTTTCTTT.

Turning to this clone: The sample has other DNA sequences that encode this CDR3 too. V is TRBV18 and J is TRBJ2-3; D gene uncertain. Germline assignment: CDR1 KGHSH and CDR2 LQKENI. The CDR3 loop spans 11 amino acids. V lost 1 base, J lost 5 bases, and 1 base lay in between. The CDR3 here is CASSPQDTQYF. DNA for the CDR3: TGTGCCAGCTCACCACAAGATACGCAGTATTTT.

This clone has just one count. The CDR3 spells CASSFPLLAGGPETQYF. The CDR3 DNA reads as TGTGCCAGCAGCTTCCCCCTACTAGCGGGGGGGCCGGAGACCCAGTACTTC. The chain is built from TRBV7-8 and TRBJ2-5; 13 nucleotides agree with TRBD2. Looked up from germline, CDR1 is SGHVS and CDR2 is FQNEAQ. The ends lost 3 bases at V and 5 bases at J; junction bases unmatched: 9. This CDR3 is built from 17 residues. Full variable domain (missing parts from reference TRBV7-8 and TRBJ2-5): GAGVSQSPRYKVAKRGQDVALRCDPISGHVSLFWYQQALGQGPEFLTYFQNEAQLDKSGLPSDRFFAERPEGSVSTLKIQRTQQEDSAVYLCASSFPLLAGGPETQYFGPGTRLLVL.

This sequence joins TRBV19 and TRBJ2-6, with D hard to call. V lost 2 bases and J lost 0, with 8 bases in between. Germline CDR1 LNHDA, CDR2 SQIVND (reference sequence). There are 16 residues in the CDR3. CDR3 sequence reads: CASSIRQNSGANVLTF. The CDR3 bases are TGTGCCAGTAGTATAAGGCAGAACTCTGGGGCCAACGTCCTGACTTTC.

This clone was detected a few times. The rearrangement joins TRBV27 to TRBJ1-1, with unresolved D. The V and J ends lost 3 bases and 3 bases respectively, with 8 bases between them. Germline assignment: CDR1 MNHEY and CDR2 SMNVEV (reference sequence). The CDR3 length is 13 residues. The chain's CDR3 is CASSLKADTEAFF. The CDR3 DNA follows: TGTGCCAGCAGTTTGAAGGCTGACACTGAAGCTTTCTTT.

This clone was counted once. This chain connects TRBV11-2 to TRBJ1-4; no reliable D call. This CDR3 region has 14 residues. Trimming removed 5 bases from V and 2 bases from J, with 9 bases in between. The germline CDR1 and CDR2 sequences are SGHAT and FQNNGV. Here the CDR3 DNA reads TGTGCCAGCAGCCCAGCTTCCACTAATGAAAAACTGTTTTTT. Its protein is CASSPASTNEKLFF.

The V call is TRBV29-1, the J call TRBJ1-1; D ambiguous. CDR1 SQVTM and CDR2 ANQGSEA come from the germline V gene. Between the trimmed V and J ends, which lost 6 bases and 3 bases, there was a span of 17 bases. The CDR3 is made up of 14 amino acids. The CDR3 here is CSVTARQKDTEAFF. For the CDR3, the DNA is TGCAGCGTCACTGCCCGCCAGAAAGACACTGAAGCTTTCTTT.

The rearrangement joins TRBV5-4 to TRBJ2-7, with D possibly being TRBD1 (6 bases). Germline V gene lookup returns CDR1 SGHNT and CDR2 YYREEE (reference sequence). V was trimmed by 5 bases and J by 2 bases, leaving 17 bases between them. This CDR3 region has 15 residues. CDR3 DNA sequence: TGTGCCAGCAGATCCCACCAGGGGTGGGCCTACGAGCAGTACTTC. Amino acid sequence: CASRSHQGWAYEQYF.

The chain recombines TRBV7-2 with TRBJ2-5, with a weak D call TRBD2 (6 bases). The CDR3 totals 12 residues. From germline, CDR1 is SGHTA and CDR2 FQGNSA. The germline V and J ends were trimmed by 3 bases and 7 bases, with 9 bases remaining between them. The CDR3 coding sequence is TGTGCCAGCAGCTTGGACGGGGGGACCCAGTACTTC. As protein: CASSLDGGTQYF.

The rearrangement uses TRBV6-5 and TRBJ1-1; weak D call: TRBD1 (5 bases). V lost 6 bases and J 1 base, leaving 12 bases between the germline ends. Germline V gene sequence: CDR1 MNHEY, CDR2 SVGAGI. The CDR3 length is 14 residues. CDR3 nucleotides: TGTGCCAGCAGACCCGGGGACGGGAACACTGAAGCTTTCTTT. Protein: CASRPGDGNTEAFF.

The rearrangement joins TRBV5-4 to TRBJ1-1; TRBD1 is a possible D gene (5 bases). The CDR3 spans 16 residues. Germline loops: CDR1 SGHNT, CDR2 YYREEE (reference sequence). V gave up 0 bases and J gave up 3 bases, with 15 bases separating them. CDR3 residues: CASSLASGEADTEAFF. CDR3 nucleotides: TGTGCCAGCAGCTTGGCCTCGGGGGAGGCGGACACTGAAGCTTTCTTT.

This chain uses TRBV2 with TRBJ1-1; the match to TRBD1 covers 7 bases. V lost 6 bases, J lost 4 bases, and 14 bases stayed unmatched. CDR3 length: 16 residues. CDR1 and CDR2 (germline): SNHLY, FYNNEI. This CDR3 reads CASSPVGGRGGTEAFF. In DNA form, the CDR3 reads TGTGCCAGCAGCCCGGTGGGGGGCAGGGGGGGCACTGAAGCTTTCTTT.

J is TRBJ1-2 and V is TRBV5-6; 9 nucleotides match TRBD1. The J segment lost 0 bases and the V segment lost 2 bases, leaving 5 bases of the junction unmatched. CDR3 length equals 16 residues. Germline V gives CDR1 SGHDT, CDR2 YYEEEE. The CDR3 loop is CASSFPGTGTNYGYTF. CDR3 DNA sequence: TGTGCCAGCAGCTTCCCGGGGACAGGGACTAACTATGGCTACACCTTC.

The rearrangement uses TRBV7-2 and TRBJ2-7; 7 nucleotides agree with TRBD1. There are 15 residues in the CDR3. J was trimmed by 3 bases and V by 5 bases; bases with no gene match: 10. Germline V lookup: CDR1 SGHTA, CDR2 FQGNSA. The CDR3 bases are TGTGCCAGCAGCCTCGAGGGGACAGACTTCTACGAGCAGTACTTC. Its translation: CASSLEGTDFYEQYF.

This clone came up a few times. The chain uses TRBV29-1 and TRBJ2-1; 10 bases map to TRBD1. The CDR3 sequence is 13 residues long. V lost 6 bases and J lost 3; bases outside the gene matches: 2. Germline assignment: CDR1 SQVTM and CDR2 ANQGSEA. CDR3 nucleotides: TGCAGCGTAGGACAGGGGGGCTACAATGAGCAGTTCTTC. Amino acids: CSVGQGGYNEQFF.

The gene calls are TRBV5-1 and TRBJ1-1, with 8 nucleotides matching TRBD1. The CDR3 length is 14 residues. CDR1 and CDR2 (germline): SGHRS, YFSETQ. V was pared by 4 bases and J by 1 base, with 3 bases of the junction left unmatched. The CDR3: CASSKQGENTEAFF. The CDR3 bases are TGCGCCAGCAGCAAACAGGGGGAGAACACTGAAGCTTTCTTT.

The CDR3 region has the DNA TGTGCAAGTCGCTTAGACGGGGTAGGGGGTACTAGCAATCAGCCCCAGCATTTT. Protein: CASRLDGVGGTSNQPQHF. This chain connects TRBV12-2 to TRBJ1-5; the D call of TRBD1 is as the table states it, not checked on the DNA. TRBV12-2 is an annotated pseudogene. The CDR3 contains 18 residues.

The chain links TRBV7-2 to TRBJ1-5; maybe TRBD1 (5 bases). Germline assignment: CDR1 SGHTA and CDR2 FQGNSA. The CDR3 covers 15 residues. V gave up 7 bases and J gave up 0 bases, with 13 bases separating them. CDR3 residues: CASTPGMGSNQPQHF. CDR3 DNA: TGTGCCAGCACGCCAGGGATGGGTAGCAATCAGCCCCAGCATTTT. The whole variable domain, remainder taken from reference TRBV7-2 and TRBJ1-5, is GAGVSQSPSNKVTEKGKDVELRCDPISGHTALYWYRQSLGQGLEFLIYFQGNSAPDKSGLPSDRFSAERTGGSVSTLTIQRTQQEDSAVYLCASTPGMGSNQPQHFGDGTRLSIL.

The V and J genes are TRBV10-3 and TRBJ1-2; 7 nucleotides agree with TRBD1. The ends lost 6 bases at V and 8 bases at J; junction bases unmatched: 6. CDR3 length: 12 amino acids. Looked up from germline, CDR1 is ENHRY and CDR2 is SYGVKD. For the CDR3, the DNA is TGTGCCATCAGCGCGCTAGGGGGCGGCTACACCTTC. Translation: CAISALGGGYTF.

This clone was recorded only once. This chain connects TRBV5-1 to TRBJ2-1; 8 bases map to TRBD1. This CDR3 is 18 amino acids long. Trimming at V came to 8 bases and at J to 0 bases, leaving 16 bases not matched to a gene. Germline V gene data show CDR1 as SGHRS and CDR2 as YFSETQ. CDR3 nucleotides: TGCGCCAGGCCCCTCCGAACAGGGGGTCAGAGCTCCTACAATGAGCAGTTCTTC. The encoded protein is CARPLRTGGQSSYNEQFF.

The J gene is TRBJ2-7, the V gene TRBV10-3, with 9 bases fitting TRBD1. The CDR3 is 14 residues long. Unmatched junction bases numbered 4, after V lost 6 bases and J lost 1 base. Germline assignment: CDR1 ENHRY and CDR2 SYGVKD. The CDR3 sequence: CAIRRDRESYEQYF. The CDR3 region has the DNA TGTGCCATCAGGCGGGACAGGGAGTCCTACGAGCAGTACTTC.

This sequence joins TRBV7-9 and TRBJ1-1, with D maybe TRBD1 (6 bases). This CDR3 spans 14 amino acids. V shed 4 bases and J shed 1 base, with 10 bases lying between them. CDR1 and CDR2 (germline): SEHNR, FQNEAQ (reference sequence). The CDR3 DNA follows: TGTGCCAGCAGCTCGCTAGGGGGGAACACTGAAGCTTTCTTT. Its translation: CASSSLGGNTEAFF.

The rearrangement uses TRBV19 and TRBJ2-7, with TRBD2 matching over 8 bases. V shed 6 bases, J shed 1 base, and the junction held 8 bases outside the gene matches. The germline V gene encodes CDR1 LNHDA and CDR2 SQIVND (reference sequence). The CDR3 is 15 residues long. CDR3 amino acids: CASRDSSGGSYEQYF. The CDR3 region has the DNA TGTGCCAGTAGGGACTCCAGCGGGGGTTCCTACGAGCAGTACTTC.